The rows below give T cell receptor beta chains drawn from one sample of a study of blood T cell repertoires in COVID-19. Sequencing was performed with immunoSEQ multiplex PCR; in TCRdb, only in-frame clones are kept and a portion is missing. The sample includes approximately 170,000 clones, about 85% of them seen just once. Source material: peripheral blood. The receptors here all came from a man aged 60 to 69 who had recovered from COVID-19. Each CDR3 is given with its conserved first and last residue. A D gene is named only where the DNA matches it firmly. Expanded clones get a size class; other rows say once, few or many, or leave the size out.

>TRBJ2-2|TRBD1|TRBV19|few
TGTGCCAGCACTGGACAGGGTTTCCGGGAGCTGTTTTTT
CASTGQGFRELFF
>TRBJ2-2|.|TRBV4-3|.
TGCGCCAGCAGCTTACTACCGACAGGCAACACCGGGGAGCTGTTTTTT
CASSLLPTGNTGELFF
>TRBJ2-3|.|TRBV28|once
TGTGCCAGCAGTGCACAGGTATCGTTCCCAGATACGCAGTATTTT
CASSAQVSFPDTQYF
>TRBJ2-1|TRBD1|TRBV4-1|.
TGCGCCAGCAGCCTCAGCGAAGGACAGGGTTACAATGAGCAGTTCTTC
CASSLSEGQGYNEQFF
>TRBJ2-1|.|TRBV27|.
TGTGCCAGCAGTTTATATGGCGGAACCTACAATGAGCAGTTCTTC
CASSLYGGTYNEQFF
>TRBJ1-2|TRBD1|TRBV18|.
TGTGCCAGCTCACCATCGGGACAGGGCTGGGAGGGCGGCTACACCTTC
CASSPSGQGWEGGYTF
>TRBJ2-1|TRBD2|TRBV11-3|once
TGTGCCAGCAGCTTAGGTGGGGGGGTTACGAATGAGCAGTTCTTC
CASSLGGGVTNEQFF
>TRBJ2-3|TRBD2|TRBV4-1|.
TGCGCCAGCAGCCAAGATCGCACTAGCGGGGTCTTAGCCCTCACAGATACGCAGTATTTT
CASSQDRTSGVLALTDTQYF
>TRBJ2-1|TRBD2|TRBV5-1|once
TGCGCCAGCAGCCCACTCGGGGGGCTAGCGGGGGGGATTGAGCAGTTCTTC
CASSPLGGLAGGIEQFF
>TRBJ2-1|.|TRBV6-5|.
TGTGCCACCGGCAGGGGCCGATACAATGAGCAGTTCTTC
CATGRGRYNEQFF
>TRBJ2-5|.|TRBV6-6|.
TGTGCCAGCAGTTACTCCCCGAGAGGGGAGACCCAGTACTTC
CASSYSPRGETQYF
>TRBJ2-1|TRBD2|TRBV24-1|few
TGTGCCACCAGTGCAAGCGGGGGGGCGAGCGAGCAGTTCTTC
CATSASGGASEQFF
>TRBJ2-1|TRBD1|TRBV5-1|.
TGCGCCAGCACCGGGACAGGGCTTTTAAACGAGCAGTTCTTC
CASTGTGLLNEQFF
>TRBJ1-2|.|TRBV3-1/TRBV3-2|.
TGTGCCAGCAGCCAAGATAGGGTGCGGGGTGGCTACACCTTC
CASSQDRVRGGYTF
>TRBJ1-1|TRBD1|TRBV4-2|.
TGTGCCAGCAGCCAAGAAGAGGGGACAGAATTGAACACTGAAGCTTTCTTT
CASSQEEGTELNTEAFF
>TRBJ1-5|.|TRBV30|.
TGTGCCTGGAGTTTCGGGGACAATCAGCCCCAGCATTTT
CAWSFGDNQPQHF
>TRBJ2-3|.|TRBV5-1|.
TGCGCCAGCAGCTTGGAGGACACCACTAGCACAGATACGCAGTATTTT
CASSLEDTTSTDTQYF
>TRBJ1-5|.|TRBV6-6|once
TGTGCCAGCAGTTATCGGAGGGATCAGCCCCAGCATTTT
CASSYRRDQPQHF
>TRBJ1-6|TRBD1|TRBV4-2|few
TGTGCCAGCAGCCTTAGGACAGGCCGAGAGGACTCACCCCTCCACTTT
CASSLRTGREDSPLHF
>TRBJ2-7|.|TRBV20-1|.
TGCAGTGGGGGGGATTCCTACGAGCAGTACTTC
CSGGDSYEQYF
>TRBJ1-2|.|TRBV6-5|once
TGTGCCAGCAGTTTTTATAACCCACCCGGGGGTGGCTACACCTTC
CASSFYNPPGGGYTF
>TRBJ2-7|TRBD1|TRBV7-8|.
TGTGCCAGCAGCTACCGGGACAGGGTAAGGGAGCAGTACTTC
CASSYRDRVREQYF
>TRBJ1-1|.|TRBV7-3|.
TGTGCCAGCAGTAGATCCCCAGGGTCTGAAGCTTTCTTT
CASSRSPGSEAFF
>TRBJ2-3|.|TRBV5-4|.
TGTGCCAGCAGCGGTCAGGGTGGGGATACGCAGTATTTT
CASSGQGGDTQYF
>TRBJ2-1|.|TRBV14|.
TGTGCCAGCAGCCCGGACAGATACTCCTACAATGAGCAGTTCTTC
CASSPDRYSYNEQFF
>TRBJ1-2|TRBD1|TRBV6-6|.
TGTGCCAGCAGTTACGGGACAGGGGGAGGCTACACCTTC
CASSYGTGGGYTF
>TRBJ2-7|.|TRBV7-2|.
TGTGCCAGCAGCTTAGTCCCCGTAGAGCAGTACTTC
CASSLVPVEQYF
>TRBJ1-1|.|TRBV25-1|.
TGTGCCAGCATAAACAGGGCGGCCTCAGAAGCTTTCTTT
CASINRAASEAFF
>TRBJ1-4|TRBD1|TRBV14|.
TGTGCCAGCAGCCAAGATGGGGGACAGCTTAATGAAAAACTGTTTTTT
CASSQDGGQLNEKLFF
>TRBJ2-7|.|TRBV9|.
TGTGCCAGCAGCGTCCGACAGTCTTCATCCTACGAGCAGTACTTC
CASSVRQSSSYEQYF
>TRBJ2-5|TRBD1|TRBV10-1|.
TGCGCCAGCAGTGAATCGTTGGCAGGGGGCCGGGAGACCCAGTACTTC
CASSESLAGGRETQYF
>TRBJ2-1|TRBD2|TRBV19|few
TGTGCCAGTAGTATCGGACTAGAGAGTTCGTGGGAGCAGTTCTTC
CASSIGLESSWEQFF
>TRBJ1-6|TRBD1|TRBV3-1/TRBV3-2|.
TGTGCCAGCAGCCCGTCGGGGGACAGGGGGTTTAATTCACCCCTCCACTTT
CASSPSGDRGFNSPLHF
>TRBJ1-6|.|TRBV28|once
TGTGCCAGCAGTTCTTCTTTGGGGGCGCGGACTCAATCACCCCTCCACTTT
CASSSSLGARTQSPLHF
>TRBJ1-2|TRBD1|TRBV10-3|.
TGTGCCACTTACCCTTGGCTTGCAGGGGGCTCTAACTATGGCTACACCTTC
CATYPWLAGGSNYGYTF
>TRBJ2-3|TRBD2|TRBV7-9|.
TGTGCCAGCAGCTTAAGTCTAGGACTAGGGGCAGATACGCAGTATTTT
CASSLSLGLGADTQYF
>TRBJ1-1|.|TRBV7-3|.
TGTGCCAGCAGTCCACGCGCCGGACATTCGAACACTGAAGCTTTCTTT
CASSPRAGHSNTEAFF
>TRBJ2-7|.|TRBV6-5|.
TGTGCCAGCAGTTCCCAACGGGACGAGCAGTACTTC
CASSSQRDEQYF
>TRBJ2-2|TRBD2|TRBV5-6|.
TGTGCCAGCAGCTTGCCCTCGGGGGGGACCGGGGAGCTGTTTTTT
CASSLPSGGTGELFF
>TRBJ2-5|TRBD2|TRBV11-2|.
TGTGCCAGCAGCCTACGCCCCCCTGTGACTAGCGGGTTACAAGAGACCCAGTACTTC
CASSLRPPVTSGLQETQYF
>TRBJ2-2|TRBD2|TRBV11-2|few
TGTGCCAGCAGGACTAGCGGGGGGGCCGGGGAGCTGTTTTTT
CASRTSGGAGELFF
>TRBJ1-6|.|TRBV6-5|.
TGTGCCAGCAACTATGAGGGCTCGCCTAATTCACCCCTCCACTTT
CASNYEGSPNSPLHF
>TRBJ2-2|.|TRBV6-1|few
TGTGCCAGCCGTGGCCCACGGCGGGGAGGAGGTACCGGGGAGCTGTTTTTT
CASRGPRRGGGTGELFF
>TRBJ1-6|.|TRBV3-1/TRBV3-2|.
TGTGCCAGCAGCCAAGACAGGCTCAATTCACCCCTCCACTTT
CASSQDRLNSPLHF
>TRBJ2-2|.|TRBV11-1|.
TGTGCCAGCAGCTTATCTGGCTCGAACACCGGGGAGCTGTTTTTT
CASSLSGSNTGELFF
>TRBJ1-5|.|TRBV15|.
TGTGCCACCAGCAGGTTAACAGGAGAATGGGTTCAGCCCCAGCATTTT
CATSRLTGEWVQPQHF
>TRBJ2-7|.|TRBV20-1|.
TGCAGTGCTAGTGTGGCGGGGCTCTACGAGCAGTACTTC
CSASVAGLYEQYF
>TRBJ1-3|TRBD1|TRBV7-6|.
TGTGCCAGCAGCTTTAGGCCGGGACAGGCCTCTGGAAACACCATATATTTT
CASSFRPGQASGNTIYF
>TRBJ2-3|.|TRBV2|.
TGTGCCAGCAGCGAAAACCCGGGGTCCACAGATACGCAGTATTTT
CASSENPGSTDTQYF
>TRBJ2-7|.|TRBV24-1|.
TGTGCCACCAGTGATTGGGTAGCGAGCTCTGTCTACGAGCAGTACTTC
CATSDWVASSVYEQYF
>TRBJ2-6|TRBD1|TRBV18|.
TGTGCCAGCTCACTTCCAGTTCCGGGACAGGGAGGCTCTGGGGCCAACGTCCTGACTTTC
CASSLPVPGQGGSGANVLTF
>TRBJ2-3|TRBD1|TRBV2|.
TGTGCCAGCAGGGACAGGGGCTACAACACAGATACGCAGTATTTT
CASRDRGYNTDTQYF
>TRBJ2-4|.|TRBV27|.
TGTGCCAGCGGTTGGCCCCAAAACATTCAGTACTTC
CASGWPQNIQYF
>TRBJ2-7|TRBD1|TRBV5-1|.
TGCGCCAGCAGCGGGACAGGGTTTGGCGAGCAGTACTTC
CASSGTGFGEQYF
>TRBJ1-2|.|TRBV5-6|.
TGTGCCAGCAGCCTGAGGACACCAGTCTATGGCTACACCTTC
CASSLRTPVYGYTF
>TRBJ2-5|.|TRBV5-4|.
TGTGCCAGCGGGATGACAGGTCAGGAGACCCAGTACTTC
CASGMTGQETQYF
>TRBJ2-3|TRBD2|TRBV6-5|.
TGTGCCAGCCGGAAGCGGGGGGGTCTCACTATGCAGTATTTT
CASRKRGGLTMQYF